This note documents a single TCR beta chain sequence. Its antigen remains unidentified. This specimen comes from a study of cytomegalovirus exposure and HLA in healthy donors. Findings of the study overall: Differences between HLA loci emerged in a later analysis of TCR association rates, with DRB1 most and HLA-C fewest. Earlier analysis yielded a pattern in which most TCR beta V segments were productive about 87% or about 30% of the time. Reportedly, TCR beta sequences accurately predicted HLA-A and HLA-B alleles in most subjects.

PCR amplification relied on 60 Vbeta primers (plus 13 Jbeta primers). Profiled with immunoSEQ multiplex PCR; TCRdb holds only in-frame clones, not every one. Counted here are around 170,000 clones, 71% occurring once; the ten biggest clones make up roughly 1.6%. The sequenced material came from PBMCs. The sequence was collected from a girl aged 5-17 years in good health and CMV-seronegative.

CDR3 loop: CASSLGSGGPNEQFF. As DNA, the CDR3 is TGCGCCAGCAGCTTGGGAAGCGGGGGTCCCAATGAGCAGTTCTTC. The rearrangement uses TRBV5-1 and TRBJ2-1, with 8 bases aligning to TRBD2. The CDR3 is made up of 15 amino acids. V lost 0 bases to trimming and J lost 6 bases; unmatched junction nucleotides: 5. From germline, CDR1 is SGHRS and CDR2 YFSETQ.